This T cell receptor (beta chain) appears in the sequencing data of a study of blood T cells in healthy people across ages. Overall study findings and caveats: Among long-lived donors, naive CD4+ cells were more numerous and diversity higher than in aged donors. Per million T cells, TCR beta diversity dropped about linearly as age rose.

About this clonotype itself: Its cognate antigen is unknown.

Those donating, healthy Caucasian individuals from Russia, were aged roughly 6 to 90. The authors ran a second PCR of roughly 6 to 12 cycles using a sample-barcoded 5' primer and a J-beta primer mix. Every molecule of cDNA carried a tag from a template-switch adaptor with 12 random nucleotides. MiXCR, applied by TCRdb to the 5' RACE reads, yields one record per CDR3 protein. The sample consists of 920,000 or so distinct CDR3 sequences, 45% of them appearing once. The CDR3 is 14 residues long. Germline V gene data show CDR1 as MDHEN and CDR2 as SYDVKM. Trimming took off 2 bases at V and 1 base at J, with 7 bases between the two ends.

The sample consisted of blood. The origin of this receptor is a woman aged 55 to 70 in good health. The rearrangement joins TRBV28 to TRBJ2-3, with D uncertain. The CDR3 is CASSLQVGTDTQYF. In nucleotides, the CDR3 is TGTGCCAGCAGTTTACAGGTGGGCACAGATACGCAGTATTTT.